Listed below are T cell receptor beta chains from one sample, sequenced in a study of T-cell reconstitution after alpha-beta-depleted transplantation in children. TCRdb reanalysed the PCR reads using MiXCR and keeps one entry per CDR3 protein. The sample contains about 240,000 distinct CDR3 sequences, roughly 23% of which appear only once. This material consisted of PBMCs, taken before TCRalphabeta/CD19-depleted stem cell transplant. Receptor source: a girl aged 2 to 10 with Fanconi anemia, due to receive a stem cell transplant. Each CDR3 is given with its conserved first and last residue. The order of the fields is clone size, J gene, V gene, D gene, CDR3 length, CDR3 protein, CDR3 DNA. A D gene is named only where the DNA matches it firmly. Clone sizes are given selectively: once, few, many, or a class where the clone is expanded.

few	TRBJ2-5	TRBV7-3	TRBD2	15	CASSLWSGGGETQYF	TGTGCCAGCAGCTTATGGAGCGGGGGAGGGGAGACCCAGTACTTC
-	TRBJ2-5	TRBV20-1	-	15	CSARDPGGYQETQYF	TGCAGTGCTAGAGATCCTGGGGGGTACCAAGAGACCCAGTACTTC
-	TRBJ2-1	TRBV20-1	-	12	CSARSLGVEQFF	TGCAGTGCTAGGAGCCTAGGGGTGGAGCAGTTCTTC
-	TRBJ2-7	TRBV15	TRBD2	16	CATSRVEGGSSYEQYF	TGTGCCACCAGCAGAGTCGAGGGCGGGAGCTCCTACGAGCAGTACTTC
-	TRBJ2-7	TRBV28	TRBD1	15	CASSPGTGWSFEQYF	TGTGCCAGCAGTCCCGGGACAGGGTGGTCCTTCGAGCAGTACTTC
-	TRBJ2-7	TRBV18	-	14	CASSPERTGVEQYF	TGTGCCAGCTCACCAGAAAGGACTGGGGTCGAGCAGTACTTC
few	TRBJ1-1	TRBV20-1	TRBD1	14	CSARGSTGRTEAFF	TGCAGTGCTAGAGGTTCGACAGGGAGGACTGAAGCTTTCTTT
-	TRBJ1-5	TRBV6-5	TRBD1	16	CASSYRTGGASQPQHF	TGTGCCAGCAGTTACCGGACAGGGGGCGCGTCTCAGCCCCAGCATTTT
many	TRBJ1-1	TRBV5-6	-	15	CASSSRDGRDTEAFF	TGTGCCAGCAGCTCACGAGACGGACGGGACACTGAAGCTTTCTTT
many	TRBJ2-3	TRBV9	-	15	CASSVQHGRMDTQYF	TGTGCCAGCAGCGTACAACACGGCCGAATGGATACGCAGTATTTT
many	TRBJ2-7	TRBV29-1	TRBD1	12	CSVEQGAREQYF	TGCAGCGTTGAGCAGGGGGCACGAGAGCAGTACTTC
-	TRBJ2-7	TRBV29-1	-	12	CSVRRTEYEQYF	TGCAGCGTTCGGCGGACGGAGTACGAGCAGTACTTC
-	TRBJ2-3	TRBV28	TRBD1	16	CASSFWDRGHGDTQYF	TGTGCCAGCAGTTTTTGGGACAGGGGGCATGGAGATACGCAGTATTTT
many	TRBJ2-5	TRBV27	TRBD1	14	CASSIRQGRETQYF	TGTGCCAGCAGTATCCGACAGGGCCGAGAGACCCAGTACTTC
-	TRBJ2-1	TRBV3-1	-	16	CASSPASVAGYNEQFF	TGTGCCAGCAGCCCCGCGTCAGTAGCTGGATACAATGAGCAGTTCTTC
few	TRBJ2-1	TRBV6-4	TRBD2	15	CASSVFAGGRFEQFF	TGTGCCAGCAGTGTATTCGCGGGGGGGCGTTTCGAGCAGTTCTTC
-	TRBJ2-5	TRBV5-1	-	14	CASGAGLTQETQYF	TGCGCCAGCGGAGCGGGCCTAACCCAAGAGACCCAGTACTTC
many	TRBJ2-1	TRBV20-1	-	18	CSARFFLRVSRSYNEQFF	TGCAGTGCTAGATTCTTCCTTCGGGTTAGCCGCTCCTACAATGAGCAGTTCTTC
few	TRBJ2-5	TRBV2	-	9	CASNETQYF	TGTGCCAGCAACGAGACCCAGTACTTC
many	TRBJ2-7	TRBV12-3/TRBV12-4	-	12	CASGTPTYEQYF	TGTGCCAGCGGGACGCCAACCTACGAGCAGTACTTC
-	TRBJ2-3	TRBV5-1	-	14	CASSSPDSTDTQYF	TGCGCCAGCAGCTCGCCGGACAGCACAGATACGCAGTATTTT
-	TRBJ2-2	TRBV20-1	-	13	CSAPGIYTGELFF	TGCAGTGCTCCCGGGATTTACACCGGGGAGCTGTTTTTT
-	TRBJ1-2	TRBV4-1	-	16	CASSQDRGRANYGYTF	TGCGCCAGCAGCCAAGATCGCGGGCGAGCTAACTATGGCTACACCTTC
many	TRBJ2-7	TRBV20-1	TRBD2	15	CSARDGRASSYEQYF	TGCAGTGCTAGAGATGGGAGGGCAAGCTCCTACGAGCAGTACTTC
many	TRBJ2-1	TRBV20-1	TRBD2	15	CSAPPGGSSYNEQFF	TGCAGTGCCCCGCCGGGGGGGAGCTCCTACAATGAGCAGTTCTTC
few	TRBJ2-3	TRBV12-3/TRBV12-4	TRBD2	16	CASTQLAGGRTDTQYF	TGTGCCAGCACCCAACTAGCGGGGGGCCGCACAGATACGCAGTATTTT
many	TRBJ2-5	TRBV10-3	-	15	CAISESVGGAETQYF	TGTGCCATCAGTGAGTCGGTGGGGGGCGCAGAGACCCAGTACTTC
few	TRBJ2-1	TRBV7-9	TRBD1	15	CASSLATGLHNEQFF	TGTGCCAGCAGCTTGGCGACAGGGCTTCACAATGAGCAGTTCTTC
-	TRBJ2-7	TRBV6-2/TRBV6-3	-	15	CASRRHIADSYEQYF	TGTGCCAGCAGAAGACACATAGCGGATTCCTACGAGCAGTACTTC
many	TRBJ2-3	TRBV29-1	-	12	CSVGTGTDTQYF	TGCAGCGTTGGGACAGGCACAGATACGCAGTATTTT
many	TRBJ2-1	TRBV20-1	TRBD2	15	CSASGLAGLYNEQFF	TGCAGTGCTAGTGGGCTAGCGGGCCTTTACAATGAGCAGTTCTTC
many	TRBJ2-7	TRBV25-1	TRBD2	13	CASSAGGPSEQYF	TGTGCCAGCAGTGCGGGGGGGCCCAGCGAGCAGTACTTC
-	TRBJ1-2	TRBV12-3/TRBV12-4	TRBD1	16	CAISFNNRGDNYGYTF	TGTGCCATCAGTTTTAATAACAGGGGAGACAACTATGGCTACACCTTC
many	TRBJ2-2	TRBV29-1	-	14	CSDLKTVNTGELFF	TGCAGCGACCTAAAGACGGTGAACACCGGGGAGCTGTTTTTT
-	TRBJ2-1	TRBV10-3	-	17	CAISERSGGDMAYEQFF	TGTGCCATCAGTGAGCGGTCCGGGGGCGATATGGCATATGAGCAGTTCTTC
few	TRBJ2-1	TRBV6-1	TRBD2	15	CASSKTGGSYNEQFF	TGTGCCAGCAGTAAAACGGGGGGCTCCTACAATGAGCAGTTCTTC
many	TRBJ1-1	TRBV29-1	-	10	CSSGHAEAFF	TGCAGCTCGGGACACGCGGAAGCTTTCTTT
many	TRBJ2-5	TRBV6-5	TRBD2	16	CASSYEREGQGETQYF	TGTGCCAGCAGTTACGAACGGGAGGGCCAGGGAGAGACCCAGTACTTC
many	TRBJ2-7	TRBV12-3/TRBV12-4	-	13	CASSFREVYEQYF	TGTGCCAGCAGTTTCAGGGAAGTCTACGAGCAGTACTTC
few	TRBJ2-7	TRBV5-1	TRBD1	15	CASSLGTGGPYEQYF	TGCGCCAGCAGCTTGGGGACAGGGGGCCCCTACGAGCAGTACTTC
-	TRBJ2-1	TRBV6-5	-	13	CASSYKTYNEQFF	TGTGCCAGCAGTTACAAAACATACAATGAGCAGTTCTTC
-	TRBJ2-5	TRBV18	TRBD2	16	CASSPPSGGGQETQYF	TGTGCCAGCTCACCACCGAGCGGGGGGGGTCAAGAGACCCAGTACTTC
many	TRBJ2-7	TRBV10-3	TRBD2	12	CACGGDSYEQYF	TGTGCTTGCGGGGGGGATTCCTACGAGCAGTACTTC
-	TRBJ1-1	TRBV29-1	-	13	CSVEVFLNTEAFF	TGCAGCGTTGAAGTTTTTCTGAACACTGAAGCTTTCTTT
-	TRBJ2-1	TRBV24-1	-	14	CATSDLWDYNEQFF	TGTGCCACCAGTGATTTATGGGACTACAATGAGCAGTTCTTC